The rows below give T cell receptor beta chains drawn from one sample of a study of Graves' ophthalmopathy and Graves' hyperthyroidism. From the multiplex PCR reads, TCRdb called clonotypes with MiXCR, one entry per CDR3 protein. The table records about 380,000 distinct CDR3 sequences, approximately 15% of them present only once. Material for sequencing was peripheral blood. Receptor source: a woman aged 18-29 years with stable Graves' hyperthyroidism. The CDR3 runs from the conserved cysteine through the conserved F or W. D genes are given only for firm matches. Expanded clones get a size class; other rows say once, few or many, or leave the size out.

clone_size	v_call	j_call	d_call	cdr3_aa	cdr3_nt
many	TRBV6-5	TRBJ2-7	NA	CASSLRQDRSYEQYF	TGTGCCAGCAGTCTTAGGCAGGACAGATCCTACGAGCAGTACTTC
NA	TRBV7-9	TRBJ2-2	NA	CATRRRVNTGELFF	TGTGCCACCAGGAGGAGAGTGAACACCGGGGAGCTGTTTTTT
many	TRBV18	TRBJ2-5	TRBD1	CASSPAGGRETQYF	TGTGCCAGCTCACCTGCAGGGGGCAGAGAGACCCAGTACTTC
many	TRBV10-3	TRBJ2-5	NA	CAISESEGQETQYF	TGTGCCATCAGTGAGTCTGAGGGCCAAGAGACCCAGTACTTC
many	TRBV6-2/TRBV6-3	TRBJ1-1	NA	CASTPGQTLFLNTEAFF	TGTGCCAGTACGCCGGGGCAGACTTTATTCTTGAACACTGAAGCTTTCTTT
many	TRBV13	TRBJ1-1	NA	CASSLEARTNTEAFF	TGTGCCAGCAGCTTAGAGGCACGAACGAACACTGAAGCTTTCTTT
few	TRBV10-3	TRBJ2-2	TRBD2	CAISGTLATPLNTGELFF	TGTGCCATCAGTGGCACACTAGCGACCCCGCTGAACACCGGGGAGCTGTTTTTT
many	TRBV4-2	TRBJ1-2	NA	CASSQDREYGYTF	TGTGCCAGCAGCCAAGACAGGGAGTATGGCTACACCTTC
many	TRBV13	TRBJ1-2	NA	CASSLGRADYSEGYTF	TGTGCCAGCAGCTTAGGTCGCGCGGATTACTCGGAAGGCTACACCTTC
many	TRBV18	TRBJ1-2	TRBD1	CASSPSTGGVGYTF	TGTGCCAGCTCACCATCGACAGGGGGCGTGGGCTACACCTTC
once	TRBV19	TRBJ1-2	TRBD1	CASTFNRGRGDYGYTF	TGTGCCAGTACCTTCAACAGGGGGCGCGGGGACTATGGCTACACCTTC
few	TRBV20-1	TRBJ2-7	TRBD2	CSARGGVAGRVSDEQYF	TGCAGTGCTAGAGGGGGGGTAGCGGGGAGGGTTAGCGACGAGCAGTACTTC
few	TRBV18	TRBJ1-2	NA	CASSPPGPFYGYTF	TGTGCCAGCTCACCCCCCGGGCCCTTCTATGGCTACACCTTC
few	TRBV19	TRBJ1-1	TRBD1	CASSMGQGNTEAFF	TGTGCCAGTAGTATGGGACAGGGGAACACTGAAGCTTTCTTT
many	TRBV6-1	TRBJ1-6	NA	CASQQRRNSYNSPLHF	TGTGCCAGCCAACAGAGGAGGAACTCCTATAATTCACCCCTCCACTTT
few	TRBV24-1	TRBJ1-1	TRBD1	CATRDRGTEAFF	TGTGCCACCAGGGACAGGGGAACTGAAGCTTTCTTT
NA	TRBV29-1	TRBJ2-5	TRBD1	CSVGTGGPETQYF	TGCAGCGTGGGGACAGGGGGTCCGGAGACCCAGTACTTC